Shown below are 26 T cell receptor beta chains from a single sample sequenced in a study of OX40 agonist ivuxolimab in advanced cancers. The protocol was immunoSEQ multiplex PCR, while the TCRdb copy is restricted to in-frame clones and leaves out a portion. The sample records 75,000 to 100,000 clones, about 91% being singletons. Source: CD4+ or CD8+ T cells sorted from blood, taken in a trial of the OX40 agonist ivuxolimab. The receptors come from an adult with an advanced solid tumor such as melanoma, head and neck, liver or kidney cancer.

V usage is TRBV19 and J usage is TRBJ2-1, with TRBD2 matching over 12 bases. The trim removed 8 bases at V and 0 bases at J, leaving 2 bases unmatched. The CDR3 consists of 15 residues. Germline V gene data show CDR1 as LNHDA and CDR2 as SQIVND (reference sequence). In DNA form, the CDR3 reads TGTGCCAGTGAGACTAGCGGGAGCTCCTACAATGAGCAGTTCTTC. It yields the protein CASETSGSSYNEQFF.

This chain uses TRBV7-9 with TRBJ2-3, with D tentatively TRBD1 (6 bases). Germline CDR1 reads SEHNR; CDR2 reads FQNEAQ (reference sequence). This CDR3 is built from 16 residues. The V end lost 4 bases, the J end lost 5 bases, and 19 bases lay between the germline ends. The DNA of the CDR3 is TGTGCCAGCAGCTCCACACGACAGGTAGCCTTAGATACGCAGTATTTT. Amino acids: CASSSTRQVALDTQYF.

This rearrangement joins TRBV9 to TRBJ2-3, with D unresolved. V lost 0 bases and J lost 2, with 10 bases in between. CDR3 size: 15 residues. Germline V lookup: CDR1 SGDLS, CDR2 YYNGEE. CDR3 coding DNA: TGTGCCAGCAGCGTAGCCCCTTTGCTCACAGATACGCAGTATTTT. Translating gives CASSVAPLLTDTQYF. Complete variable domain (other parts from reference TRBV9 and TRBJ2-3): DSGVTQTPKHLITATGQRVTLRCSPRSGDLSVYWYQQSLDQGLQFLIQYYNGEERAKGNILERFSAQQFPDLHSELNLSSLELGDSALYFCASSVAPLLTDTQYFGPGTRLTVL.

V and J are TRBV7-8 and TRBJ2-7; D gene ambiguous. The germline V gene has CDR1 SGHVS and CDR2 FQNEAQ. CDR3 length equals 12 residues. Trimming shortened V by 1 base and J by 6 bases, and 7 bases separated the two germline ends. Here the CDR3 DNA reads TGTGCCAGCAGCTTAGGTGTGGGCGAGCAGTACTTC. Encoded protein: CASSLGVGEQYF.

This clone came up once. The J gene is TRBJ1-6, the V gene TRBV6-6; tentative D call: TRBD1 (5 bases). V was pared by 8 bases and J by 8 bases, with 16 bases between. The V gene's germline CDR1 is MNHNY and CDR2 SVGAGI (reference sequence). This CDR3 spans 14 amino acids. The CDR3 DNA reads as TGTGCCAGCCTACCTGCAGGGAGTTATTCACCCCTCCACTTT. This gives the protein CASLPAGSYSPLHF.

The chain combines TRBV5-4 with TRBJ1-2, with D unclear. The CDR3 contains 13 residues. Trimming pared 5 bases from V and 1 base from J, leaving 9 bases between. Germline V gene sequence: CDR1 SGHNT, CDR2 YYREEE (reference sequence). CDR3 sequence reads: CASRQTVNYGYTF. The DNA for the CDR3 is TGTGCCAGCAGGCAAACGGTTAACTATGGCTACACCTTC.

This chain uses TRBV2 with TRBJ2-7, with 8 nucleotides matching TRBD2. V dropped 3 bases and J dropped 2; count of bases not matched to a gene: 6. The length of the CDR3 is 15 residues. From germline, CDR1 is SNHLY and CDR2 FYNNEI. The CDR3 coding sequence is TGTGCCAGCAGTGAGAGCGGGGGCGGTCCCTACGAGCAGTACTTC. Translating gives CASSESGGGPYEQYF.

The chain couples TRBV4-1 to TRBJ2-7; possible D gene TRBD2, 6 bases. Germline assignment: CDR1 MGHRA and CDR2 YSYEKL. The CDR3 length is 16 residues. V was cut by 5 bases and J by 5 bases, with 22 bases left in between. The CDR3 is CASSYTTLGTLDEQYF. CDR3 nucleotides: TGCGCCAGCAGCTACACAACCCTCGGGACTCTTGACGAGCAGTACTTC.

This chain connects TRBV18 to TRBJ2-3; D ambiguous. Germline V lookup: CDR1 KGHSH, CDR2 LQKENI. The CDR3 covers 13 residues. With 10 bases removed from V and 4 bases from J, the gap between germline ends came to 15 bases. The CDR3 loop is CATFSGLSDTQYF. CDR3 nucleotide sequence: TGTGCCACCTTTAGTGGTTTGTCAGATACGCAGTATTTT.

This clone was observed a single time. V gene TRBV19 combines with J gene TRBJ2-6, with TRBD1 as a possible D gene (5 bases). The CDR3 is 18 amino acids. Germline CDR1 LNHDA, CDR2 SQIVND (reference sequence). V was cut by 4 bases and J by 0 bases, with 16 bases left in between. In DNA, the CDR3 is TGTGCCAGTAGTAAAACCCACGACAGCTACTCTGGGGCCAACGTCCTGACTTTC. Its translation is CASSKTHDSYSGANVLTF.

The chain uses TRBV18 and TRBJ2-3; D perhaps matches TRBD2 (5 bases). The germline gives CDR1 KGHSH, CDR2 LQKENI. There are 15 residues in the CDR3. Trimming cost V 4 bases and J 2 bases, with 13 bases left between them. This chain's CDR3 is CASSLDQDSTDTQYF. Written as DNA, the CDR3 is TGTGCCAGCTCACTAGACCAGGACTCCACAGATACGCAGTATTTT.

J is TRBJ2-7 and V is TRBV30; the D is unclear. Germline values: CDR1 GTSNPN, CDR2 SVGIG (reference sequence). Trimming shortened V by 5 bases and J by 3 bases, and 8 bases separated the two germline ends. CDR3 length equals 11 residues. CDR3 in amino acids: CAWGRVYEQYF. As DNA, the CDR3 is TGTGCCTGGGGAAGAGTCTACGAGCAGTACTTC.

The rearrangement links TRBV6-5 to TRBJ1-6, with 9 bases lining up with TRBD1. The germline V gene has CDR1 MNHEY and CDR2 SVGAGI. The ends lost 6 bases at V and 0 bases at J; junction bases unmatched: 0. CDR3 length equals 15 residues. CDR3 residues: CASRQGASYNSPLHF. The CDR3, as DNA: TGTGCCAGCAGACAGGGGGCCTCCTATAATTCACCCCTCCACTTT.

This clone was seen only a few times. The gene calls are TRBV15 and TRBJ1-4; 8 nucleotides match TRBD1. This CDR3 region has 18 residues. J lost 8 bases, V lost 3 bases, and 17 bases had no gene match. CDR1 and CDR2 (germline): LNHNV, YYDKDF (reference sequence). The CDR3 protein is CATSRVSGRGRGKEKLFF. CDR3 nucleotide sequence: TGTGCCACCAGCAGGGTGTCTGGCAGGGGGCGGGGGAAGGAAAAACTGTTTTTT.

The chain couples TRBV19 to TRBJ2-4; D remains unclear. CDR3 length equals 14 residues. Per germline, CDR1 LNHDA and CDR2 SQIVND (reference sequence). Trimming took off 3 bases at V and 5 bases at J, with 11 bases between the two ends. The CDR3 loop reads CASSIGEFENIQYF. The CDR3 DNA is TGTGCCAGTAGTATTGGAGAGTTTGAAAACATTCAGTACTTC.

The chain uses TRBV5-4 and TRBJ2-3; no clear D. Per germline, CDR1 SGHNT and CDR2 YYREEE (reference sequence). The length of the CDR3 is 15 residues. V was trimmed by 0 bases and J by 2 bases, leaving 10 bases between them. CDR3 nucleotides: TGTGCCAGCAGCTTGGGGGATCCCAACACAGATACGCAGTATTTT. The encoded protein is CASSLGDPNTDTQYF.

V usage is TRBV5-1 and J usage is TRBJ1-1, with D tentatively TRBD1 (6 bases). The germline V and J ends were trimmed by 4 bases and 0 bases, with 19 bases remaining between them. There are 17 residues in the CDR3. Germline CDR1 SGHRS, CDR2 YFSETQ. The CDR3 is CASSIGQKKPVNTEAFF. The CDR3 nucleotides read TGCGCCAGCAGCATTGGACAGAAGAAGCCAGTGAACACTGAAGCTTTCTTT. The whole variable domain, remainder taken from reference TRBV5-1 and TRBJ1-1, is KAGVTQTPRYLIKTRGQQVTLSCSPISGHRSVSWYQQTPGQGLQFLFEYFSETQRNKGNFPGRFSGRQFSNSRSEMNVSTLELGDSALYLCASSIGQKKPVNTEAFFGQGTRLTVV.

This chain links TRBV28 with TRBJ1-1; no reliable D call. The CDR3 covers 13 residues. Germline V gene sequence: CDR1 MDHEN, CDR2 SYDVKM. Deletions cut 8 bases from V and 5 bases from J, with 15 bases between. The CDR3 nucleotides are TGTGCCAGCGTCGGACCATTGAGGACTGAAGCTTTCTTT. Its translation: CASVGPLRTEAFF.

V gene TRBV7-3 combines with J gene TRBJ2-3, with TRBD1 identical over 9 bases. CDR1 and CDR2 (germline): SGHTA, FQGTGA. This CDR3 comprises 14 residues. V lost 5 bases to trimming and J lost 7 bases; unmatched junction nucleotides: 7. The CDR3 loop is CASSQLQGANTQYF. CDR3 sequence (DNA): TGTGCCAGCAGCCAGCTACAGGGGGCAAATACGCAGTATTTT.

The rearrangement joins TRBV28 to TRBJ2-3; TRBD1 matches 8 bases. J gave up 1 base and V 2 bases, and 2 bases lay outside the gene matches. This CDR3 has 15 amino acids. The V gene's germline CDR1 is MDHEN and CDR2 SYDVKM. The CDR3 nucleotides read TGTGCCAGCAGTTTAGACAGGGGCGGCACAGATACGCAGTATTTT. Amino acids: CASSLDRGGTDTQYF.

The chain uses TRBV10-1 and TRBJ2-5; 8 bases line up with TRBD2. Germline V gene lookup returns CDR1 WNHNN and CDR2 SYGVQD (reference sequence). CDR3 length: 15 residues. V dropped 4 bases and J dropped 5; count of bases not matched to a gene: 9. The CDR3 spells CASSGQAGERETQYF. For the CDR3, the DNA is TGCGCCAGCAGTGGGCAAGCGGGAGAGCGTGAGACCCAGTACTTC.

This chain joins TRBV21-1 and TRBJ1-4; TRBD1 is taken as the D call from the table, unchecked against the DNA. TRBV21-1 is labeled a pseudogene. The CDR3 covers 16 residues. The CDR3 DNA reads as TGTGCCAGCAGCAGGTGTTTCGGGACAGGAGATGAAAAACTGTTTTTT. As protein: CASSRCFGTGDEKLFF.

This clone was detected once. The chain has TRBV5-4 and TRBJ1-5; no definite D call. This CDR3 spans 12 amino acids. The germline gives CDR1 SGHNT, CDR2 YYREEE (reference sequence). Trimming took 4 bases from V and 3 from J, leaving 5 bases between them. The CDR3 DNA reads as TGTGCCAGCAGCCGGAACAATCAGCCCCAGCATTTT. It is translated as CASSRNNQPQHF.

This chain joins TRBV18 and TRBJ1-5; D is uncertain. The V gene's germline CDR1 is KGHSH and CDR2 LQKENI. This CDR3 comprises 16 residues. The V gene lost 2 bases and the J gene lost 0 bases, with 11 bases spanning the gap. CDR3 residues: CASSPDFGYSNQPQHF. The DNA for the CDR3 is TGTGCCAGCTCACCAGACTTCGGCTATAGCAATCAGCCCCAGCATTTT.

The chain has TRBV5-5 and TRBJ1-2; D perhaps matches TRBD1 (5 bases). The CDR3 runs 16 residues. With 0 bases removed from V and 7 bases from J, the gap between germline ends came to 19 bases. Germline V gene sequence: CDR1 SGHKS, CDR2 YYEKEE (reference sequence). The CDR3 bases are TGTGCCAGCAGCTTGGACCCAGGGAACCCCTATTTTGGCTACACCTTC. Encoded protein: CASSLDPGNPYFGYTF.

This clone appeared a single time. The genes are TRBV5-1 and TRBJ2-1; D not certain. V was trimmed by 0 bases and J by 0 bases, leaving 13 bases between them. The CDR3 contains 17 residues. Germline V gene sequence: CDR1 SGHRS, CDR2 YFSETQ. In DNA, the CDR3 is TGCGCCAGCAGCTTGGGTTCAGGCGGATTCTCCTACAATGAGCAGTTCTTC. Protein sequence: CASSLGSGGFSYNEQFF.